Below, one TCR beta chain is given with its context. As yet, its antigen is unknown. With V trimmed by 2 bases and J by 1 base, 2 bases remained unmatched. Germline V CDR1 and CDR2: LNHDA, SQIVND (reference sequence). The CDR3 has 15 amino acids. The data stem from a study of siplizumab effects on memory and regulatory T cells. Notes on the study in general: Treg origin accounted for an average of around 67% of mappable alloreactive CD4+ clones with siplizumab and about 30% in controls. Naive or memory phenotype assignment was not possible for roughly 75-97% of proliferating CD4+ or CD8+ clones. Suppressive function of proliferating Tregs from siplizumab cultures was not confirmed.

The repertoire was sequenced with immunoSEQ multiplex PCR; TCRdb's copy has only in-frame clones and lacks some. The table has some 81,000 clones, roughly 94% seen once; the top ten hold 15% to 20%. The specimen was CD8+ T cells sorted from blood. The chain recombines TRBV19 with TRBJ2-7, with 10 bases lining up with TRBD1. This receptor was taken from a human donor in good health. The CDR3 spells CASSIQGQGSYEQYF. CDR3 sequence (DNA): TGTGCCAGTAGTATACAGGGACAGGGGTCCTACGAGCAGTACTTC.